Below are 14 T cell receptor beta chains sequenced from a single sample in a study of cytomegalovirus exposure and HLA in healthy donors. The PCR contained 60 Vbeta and 13 Jbeta primers. Clones were read by immunoSEQ multiplex PCR, and TCRdb kept only the in-frame ones, dropping some. This table holds roughly 110,000 clones, more than 60% found once. The sequenced sample consisted of PBMCs. The receptors originated from a woman between 50 and 59 years old in good health and CMV-seropositive.

V is TRBV6-5 and J is TRBJ2-7; D is unresolved. CDR1 and CDR2 from the germline V gene are MNHEY and SVGAGI. V lost 1 base, J lost 11 bases, and 18 bases lay in between. The CDR3 is 14 amino acids. The CDR3 region has the DNA TGTGCCAGCAGTTACTTAGCTGGCCGGTCCTGGGAGTACTTC. This codes for CASSYLAGRSWEYF.

The rearrangement links TRBV30 to TRBJ1-1, with D possibly TRBD1 on 5 matching bases. In germline, CDR1 is GTSNPN, CDR2 SVGIG (reference sequence). The V gene lost 1 base and the J gene lost 4 bases, with 10 bases spanning the gap. This CDR3 region has 13 residues. This CDR3 reads CAWSAVGGTEAFF. The DNA of the CDR3 is TGTGCCTGGAGTGCAGTCGGGGGCACTGAAGCTTTCTTT. Using reference TRBV30 and TRBJ1-1 for the parts outside the CDR3, the full variable domain is SQTIHQWPATLVQPVGSPLSLECTVEGTSNPNLYWYRQAAGRGLQLLFYSVGIGQISSEVPQNLSASRPQDRQFILSSKKLLLSDSGFYLCAWSAVGGTEAFFGQGTRLTVV.

As regards this clone: Other DNA sequences from this sample encode an identical CDR3 as well. The chain couples TRBV5-1 to TRBJ2-1, with 7 bases that match TRBD2. After removal of 0 bases from V and 3 bases from J, the junction contained 3 bases not matched to a gene. This CDR3 spans 15 amino acids. Germline CDR1 SGHRS, CDR2 YFSETQ. The CDR3 nucleotides are TGCGCCAGCAGCTTGGGGGGGGGTGACTACAATGAGCAGTTCTTC. This translates into CASSLGGGDYNEQFF.

For the CDR3, the DNA is TGTGCCAGCAGTGGGGTCGGGTCAGGGCTCCAGCATTTT. It specifies CASSGVGSGLQHF. The chain carries TRBV25-1 and TRBJ1-5; perhaps TRBD1 as D (5 bases). Germline CDR1 and CDR2: MGHDK and SYGVNS. The CDR3 spans 13 residues. Trimming pared 4 bases from V and 12 bases from J, leaving 16 bases between.

The chain links TRBV18 to TRBJ2-3; D unclear. V was clipped by 6 bases and J by 0 bases, with 4 bases between them. Germline values: CDR1 KGHSH, CDR2 LQKENI. This CDR3 contains 12 residues. The CDR3 here is CASSTSTDTQYF. In DNA form, the CDR3 reads TGTGCCAGCTCGACTAGCACAGATACGCAGTATTTT.

The sample holds one count of this clone. The chain employs TRBV30 and TRBJ2-2, with no clear D. Germline loops: CDR1 GTSNPN, CDR2 SVGIG (reference sequence). V was cut by 2 bases and J by 6 bases, with 4 bases left in between. This CDR3 comprises 11 residues. This CDR3 reads CAWSYSGELFF. In DNA form, the CDR3 reads TGTGCCTGGAGTTATTCCGGGGAGCTGTTTTTT.

The V gene is TRBV11-1, the J gene TRBJ2-7; D is unresolved. Germline lookup yields CDR1 SGHAT and CDR2 FQDESV (reference sequence). The CDR3 length is 12 residues. Trimming removed 5 bases from V and 4 bases from J, with 9 bases in between. The CDR3 protein is CASSRGPYEQYF. In nucleotides, the CDR3 is TGTGCCAGCAGCCGCGGTCCTTACGAGCAGTACTTC.

This clone came up a few times. The chain joins TRBV19 to TRBJ1-1; D uncertain. V lost 3 bases and J 5 bases, leaving 10 bases between the germline ends. The CDR3 is 13 residues long. The germline V gene has CDR1 LNHDA and CDR2 SQIVND (reference sequence). The DNA for the CDR3 is TGTGCCAGTAGTATTAACGGGGTAACTGAAGCTTTCTTT. Protein product: CASSINGVTEAFF.

This chain uses TRBV6-1 with TRBJ1-5; D gene unclear. The CDR3 contains 13 residues. Germline-derived CDR1 and CDR2 are MNHNS and SASEGT. Trimming removed 6 bases from V and 4 bases from J, with 10 bases in between. CDR3 residues: CASSSRWNQPQHF. In DNA, the CDR3 is TGTGCCAGCAGCTCCAGGTGGAATCAGCCCCAGCATTTT.

This clone came up once. V gene TRBV11-2 combines with J gene TRBJ1-6; maybe TRBD1 (5 bases). Germline values: CDR1 SGHAT, CDR2 FQNNGV. The CDR3 has 15 residues. Between the trimmed V and J ends, which lost 2 bases and 7 bases, there was a span of 12 bases. CDR3: CASSLFGHPNSPLHF. The DNA for the CDR3 is TGTGCCAGCAGCTTATTTGGACACCCCAATTCACCCCTCCACTTT.

The chain links TRBV18 to TRBJ2-7; weak D call: TRBD1 (5 bases). CDR3 length equals 13 residues. Trimming pared 5 bases from V and 2 bases from J, leaving 10 bases between. From germline, CDR1 is KGHSH and CDR2 LQKENI. The CDR3: CASSAGAAYEQYF. CDR3 bases: TGTGCCAGCTCAGCTGGGGCCGCCTACGAGCAGTACTTC.

The chain links TRBV19 to TRBJ1-2; tentative D call: TRBD1 (6 bases). This CDR3 has 16 amino acids. The V and J ends lost 1 base and 2 bases respectively, with 14 bases between them. CDR1 is LNHDA, CDR2 SQIVND, per germline (reference sequence). The CDR3 loop reads CASSIGWRGQNYGYTF. The CDR3 DNA follows: TGTGCCAGTAGTATAGGCTGGCGGGGGCAGAACTATGGCTACACCTTC.

This chain connects TRBV27 to TRBJ2-2, with 9 bases fitting TRBD2. This CDR3 is built from 17 residues. Germline lookup yields CDR1 MNHEY and CDR2 SMNVEV (reference sequence). The V and J ends lost 5 bases and 4 bases, in that order; junction bases with no gene match: 11. CDR3 nucleotide sequence: TGTGCCAGCAGTCACCAGAGCGGGGGGCGCGTCACCGGGGAGCTGTTTTTT. It translates to CASSHQSGGRVTGELFF.

The V and J genes are TRBV6-5 and TRBJ2-3; 8 nucleotides line up with TRBD2. Germline-derived CDR1 and CDR2 are MNHEY and SVGAGI. This CDR3 region has 15 residues. V lost 5 bases, J lost 5 bases, and 9 bases stayed unmatched. The CDR3 DNA reads TGTGCCAGCAGTGGCAACCGGGGGGGCGAAGATACGCAGTATTTT. It yields the protein CASSGNRGGEDTQYF.